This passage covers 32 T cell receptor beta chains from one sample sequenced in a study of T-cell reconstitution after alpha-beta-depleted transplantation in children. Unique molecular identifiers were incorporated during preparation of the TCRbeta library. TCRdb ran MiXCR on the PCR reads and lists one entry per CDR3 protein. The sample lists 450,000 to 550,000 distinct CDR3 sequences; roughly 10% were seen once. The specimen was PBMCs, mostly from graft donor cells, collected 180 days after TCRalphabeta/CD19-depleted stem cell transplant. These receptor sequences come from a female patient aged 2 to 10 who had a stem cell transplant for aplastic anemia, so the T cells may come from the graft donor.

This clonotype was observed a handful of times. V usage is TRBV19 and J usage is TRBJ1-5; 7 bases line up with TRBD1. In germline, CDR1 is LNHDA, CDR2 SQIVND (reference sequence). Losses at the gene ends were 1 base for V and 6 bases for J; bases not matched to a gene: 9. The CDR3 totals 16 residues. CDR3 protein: CASSIAFGQGGQPQHF. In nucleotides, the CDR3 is TGTGCCAGTAGTATAGCTTTCGGGCAGGGGGGTCAGCCCCAGCATTTT.

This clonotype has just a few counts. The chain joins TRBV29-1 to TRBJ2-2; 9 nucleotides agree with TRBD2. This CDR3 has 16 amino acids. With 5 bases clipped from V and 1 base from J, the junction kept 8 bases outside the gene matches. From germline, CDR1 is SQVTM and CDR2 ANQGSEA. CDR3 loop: CSVLASGKENTGELFF. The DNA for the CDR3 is TGCAGCGTTTTGGCTAGCGGGAAAGAGAACACCGGGGAGCTGTTTTTT.

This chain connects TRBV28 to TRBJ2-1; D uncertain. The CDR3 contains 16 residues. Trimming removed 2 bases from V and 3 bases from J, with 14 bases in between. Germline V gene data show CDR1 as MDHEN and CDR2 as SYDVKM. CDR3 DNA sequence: TGTGCCAGCAGTTTAAGTCCGCGCCTAAGCTACAATGAGCAGTTCTTC. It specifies CASSLSPRLSYNEQFF. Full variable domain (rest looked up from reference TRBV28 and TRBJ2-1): DVKVTQSSRYLVKRTGEKVFLECVQDMDHENMFWYRQDPGLGLRLIYFSYDVKMKEKGDIPEGYSVSREKKERFSLILESASTNQTSMYLCASSLSPRLSYNEQFFGPGTRLTVL.

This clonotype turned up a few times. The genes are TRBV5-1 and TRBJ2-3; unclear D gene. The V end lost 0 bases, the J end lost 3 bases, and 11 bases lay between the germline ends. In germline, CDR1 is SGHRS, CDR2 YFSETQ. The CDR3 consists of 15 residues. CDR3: CASSLGQARTDTQYF. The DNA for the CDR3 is TGCGCCAGCAGCTTGGGGCAGGCGAGGACAGATACGCAGTATTTT.

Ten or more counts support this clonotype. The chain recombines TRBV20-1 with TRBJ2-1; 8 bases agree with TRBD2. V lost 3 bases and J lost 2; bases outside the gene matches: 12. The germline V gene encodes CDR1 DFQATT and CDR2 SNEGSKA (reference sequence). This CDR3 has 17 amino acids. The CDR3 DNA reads TGCAGTGCTAGGTGCCTTGACGGGACTAGGGCCTACAATGAGCAGTTCTTC. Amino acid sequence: CSARCLDGTRAYNEQFF.

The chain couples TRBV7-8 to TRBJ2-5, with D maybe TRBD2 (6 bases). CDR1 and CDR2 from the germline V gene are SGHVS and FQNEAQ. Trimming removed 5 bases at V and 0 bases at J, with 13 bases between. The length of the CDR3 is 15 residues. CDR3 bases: TGTGCCAGCAGCCGCGGTCGCGGGGACCAAGAGACCCAGTACTTC. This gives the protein CASSRGRGDQETQYF. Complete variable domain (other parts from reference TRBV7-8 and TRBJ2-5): GAGVSQSPRYKVAKRGQDVALRCDPISGHVSLFWYQQALGQGPEFLTYFQNEAQLDKSGLPSDRFFAERPEGSVSTLKIQRTQQEDSAVYLCASSRGRGDQETQYFGPGTRLLVL.

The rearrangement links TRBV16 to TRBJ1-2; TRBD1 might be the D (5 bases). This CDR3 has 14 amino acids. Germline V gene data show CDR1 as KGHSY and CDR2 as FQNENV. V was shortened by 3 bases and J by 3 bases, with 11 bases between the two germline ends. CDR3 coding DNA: TGTGCCAGCAGCCATTCCAGGGAAGACTATGGCTACACCTTC. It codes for CASSHSREDYGYTF.

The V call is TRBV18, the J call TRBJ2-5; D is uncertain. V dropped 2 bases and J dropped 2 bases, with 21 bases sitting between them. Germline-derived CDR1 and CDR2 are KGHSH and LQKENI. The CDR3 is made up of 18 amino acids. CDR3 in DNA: TGTGCCAGCTCACCAGGGGTCTGGCCAAGCGATACACAAGAGACCCAGTACTTC. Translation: CASSPGVWPSDTQETQYF. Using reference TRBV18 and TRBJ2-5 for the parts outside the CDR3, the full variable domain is NAGVMQNPRHLVRRRGQEARLRCSPMKGHSHVYWYRQLPEEGLKFMVYLQKENIIDESGMPKERFSAEFPKEGPSILRIQQVVRGDSAAYFCASSPGVWPSDTQETQYFGPGTRLLVL.

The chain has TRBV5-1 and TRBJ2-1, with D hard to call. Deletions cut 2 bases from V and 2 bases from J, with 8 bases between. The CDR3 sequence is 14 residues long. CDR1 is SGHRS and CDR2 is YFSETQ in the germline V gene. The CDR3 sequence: CASSFTSTYNEQFF. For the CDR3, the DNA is TGCGCCAGCAGCTTTACGAGCACCTACAATGAGCAGTTCTTC.

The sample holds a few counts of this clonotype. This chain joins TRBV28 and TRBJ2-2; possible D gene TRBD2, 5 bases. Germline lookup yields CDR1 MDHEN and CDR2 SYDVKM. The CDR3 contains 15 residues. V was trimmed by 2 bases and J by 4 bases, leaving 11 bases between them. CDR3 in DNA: TGTGCCAGCAGTTTAAGAGGGCAGCCCACCGGGGAGCTGTTTTTT. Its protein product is CASSLRGQPTGELFF.

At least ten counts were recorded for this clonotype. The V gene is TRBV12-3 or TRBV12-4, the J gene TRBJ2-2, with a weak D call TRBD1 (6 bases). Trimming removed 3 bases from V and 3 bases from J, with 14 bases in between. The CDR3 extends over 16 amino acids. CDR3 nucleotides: TGTGCCAGCAGTTTCTTAGGGGGAGTAGACACCGGGGAGCTGTTTTTT. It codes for CASSFLGGVDTGELFF.

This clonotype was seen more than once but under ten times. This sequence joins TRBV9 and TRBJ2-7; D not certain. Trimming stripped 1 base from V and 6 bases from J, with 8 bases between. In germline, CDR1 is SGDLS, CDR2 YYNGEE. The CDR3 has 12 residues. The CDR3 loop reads CASSVSSSEQYF. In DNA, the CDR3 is TGTGCCAGCAGCGTATCCTCTTCCGAGCAGTACTTC.

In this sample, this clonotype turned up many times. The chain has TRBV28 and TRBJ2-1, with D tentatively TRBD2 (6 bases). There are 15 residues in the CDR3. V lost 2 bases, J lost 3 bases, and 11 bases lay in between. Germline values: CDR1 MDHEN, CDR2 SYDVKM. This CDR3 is CASSLGLRSYNEQFF. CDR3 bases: TGTGCCAGCAGTTTAGGACTAAGGAGCTACAATGAGCAGTTCTTC. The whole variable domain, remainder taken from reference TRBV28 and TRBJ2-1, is DVKVTQSSRYLVKRTGEKVFLECVQDMDHENMFWYRQDPGLGLRLIYFSYDVKMKEKGDIPEGYSVSREKKERFSLILESASTNQTSMYLCASSLGLRSYNEQFFGPGTRLTVL.

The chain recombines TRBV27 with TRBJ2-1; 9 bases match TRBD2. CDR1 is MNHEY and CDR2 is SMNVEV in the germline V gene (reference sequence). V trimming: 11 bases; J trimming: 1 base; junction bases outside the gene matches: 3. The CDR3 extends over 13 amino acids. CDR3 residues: CAAGGFSYNEQFF. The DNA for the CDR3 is TGTGCCGCGGGGGGGTTTTCCTACAATGAGCAGTTCTTC.

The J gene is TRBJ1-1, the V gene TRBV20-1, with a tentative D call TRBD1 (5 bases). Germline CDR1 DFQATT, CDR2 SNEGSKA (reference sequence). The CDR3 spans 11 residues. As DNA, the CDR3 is TGCAGGGGGGGGGAGAACACTGAAGCTTTCTTT. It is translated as CRGGENTEAFF.

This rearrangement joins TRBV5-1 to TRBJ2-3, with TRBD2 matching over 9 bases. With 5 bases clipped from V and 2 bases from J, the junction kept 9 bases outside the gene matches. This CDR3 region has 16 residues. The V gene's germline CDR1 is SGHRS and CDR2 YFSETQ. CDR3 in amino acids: CASRPTTSGPTDTQYF. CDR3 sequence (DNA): TGCGCCAGCAGACCAACGACTAGCGGACCCACAGATACGCAGTATTTT.

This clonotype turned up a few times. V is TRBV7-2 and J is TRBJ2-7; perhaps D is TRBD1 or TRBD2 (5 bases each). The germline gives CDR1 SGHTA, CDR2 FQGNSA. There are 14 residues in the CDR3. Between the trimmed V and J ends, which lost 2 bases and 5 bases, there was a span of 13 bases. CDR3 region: CASSLSGGPHEQYV. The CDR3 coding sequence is TGTGCCAGCAGCTTATCTGGGGGTCCGCACGAGCAGTACGTC.

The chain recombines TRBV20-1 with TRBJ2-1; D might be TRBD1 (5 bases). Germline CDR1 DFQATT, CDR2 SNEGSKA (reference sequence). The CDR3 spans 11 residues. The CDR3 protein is CGAALYNEQFF. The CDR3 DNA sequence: TGCGGGGCCGCCCTCTACAATGAGCAGTTCTTC.

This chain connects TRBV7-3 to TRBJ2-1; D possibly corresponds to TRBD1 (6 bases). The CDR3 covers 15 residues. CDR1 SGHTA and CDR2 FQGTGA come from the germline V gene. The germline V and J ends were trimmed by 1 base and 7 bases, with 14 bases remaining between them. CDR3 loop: CASSLNLLGANEQFF. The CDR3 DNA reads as TGTGCCAGCAGCTTAAATCTTTTGGGGGCAAATGAGCAGTTCTTC.

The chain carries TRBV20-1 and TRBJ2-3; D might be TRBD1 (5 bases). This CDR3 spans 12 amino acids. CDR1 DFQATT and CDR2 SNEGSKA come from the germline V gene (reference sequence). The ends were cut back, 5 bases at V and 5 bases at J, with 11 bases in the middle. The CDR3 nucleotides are TGCAGTGCTCCCGCTCAGGGAGATACGCAGTATTTT. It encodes CSAPAQGDTQYF.

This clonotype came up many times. CDR3 nucleotides: TGTGCCAGCAGTCCCGGGCGCGGCTCCTACAATGAGCAGTTCTTC. It translates to CASSPGRGSYNEQFF. V usage is TRBV6-2 or TRBV6-3 and J usage is TRBJ2-1; D gene uncertain. The ends were cut back, 5 bases at V and 0 bases at J, with 11 bases in the middle. Per the germline V gene, CDR1 is MNHEY and CDR2 is SVGEGT. There are 15 residues in the CDR3.

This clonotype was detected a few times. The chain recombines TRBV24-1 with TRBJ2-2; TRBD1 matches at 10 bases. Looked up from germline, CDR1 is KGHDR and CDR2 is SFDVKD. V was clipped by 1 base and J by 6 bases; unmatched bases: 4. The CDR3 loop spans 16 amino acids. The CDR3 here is CATSDLGQGVSGELFF. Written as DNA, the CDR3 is TGTGCCACCAGTGATTTAGGACAGGGGGTTTCCGGGGAGCTGTTTTTT.

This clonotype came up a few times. The CDR3 nucleotides read TGTGCCAGCAGCTTAGCCCTTCCCGGGACAGGGGGAGGGCCTTATAGCAATCAGCCCCAGCATTTT. It codes for CASSLALPGTGGGPYSNQPQHF. The genes are TRBV11-1 and TRBJ1-5, with 11 bases lining up with TRBD1. Germline-derived CDR1 and CDR2 are SGHAT and FQDESV (reference sequence). The CDR3 has 22 residues. V lost 0 bases and J lost 0; bases outside the gene matches: 16.

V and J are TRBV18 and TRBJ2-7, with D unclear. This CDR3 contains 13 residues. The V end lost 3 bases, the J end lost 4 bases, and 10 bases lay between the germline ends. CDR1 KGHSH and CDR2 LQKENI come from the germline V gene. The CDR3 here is CASSPREPYEQYF. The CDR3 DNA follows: TGTGCCAGCTCACCCCGTGAGCCGTACGAGCAGTACTTC.

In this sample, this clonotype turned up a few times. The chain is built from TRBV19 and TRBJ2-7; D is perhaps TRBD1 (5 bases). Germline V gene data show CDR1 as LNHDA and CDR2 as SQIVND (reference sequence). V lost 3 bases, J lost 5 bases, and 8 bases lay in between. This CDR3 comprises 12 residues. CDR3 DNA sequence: TGTGCCAGTAGTATTTGGGGCCACGAGCAGTACTTC. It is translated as CASSIWGHEQYF. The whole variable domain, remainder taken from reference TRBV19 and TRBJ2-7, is DGGITQSPKYLFRKEGQNVTLSCEQNLNHDAMYWYRQDPGQGLRLIYYSQIVNDFQKGDIAEGYSVSREKKESFPLTVTSAQKNPTAFYLCASSIWGHEQYFGPGTRLTVT.

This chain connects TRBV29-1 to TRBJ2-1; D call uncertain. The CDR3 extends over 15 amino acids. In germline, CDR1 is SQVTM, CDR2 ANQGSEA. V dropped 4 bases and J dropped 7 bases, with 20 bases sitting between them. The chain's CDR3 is CSVGPPYRSWNEQFF. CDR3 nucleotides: TGCAGCGTTGGTCCCCCATATCGGAGCTGGAATGAGCAGTTCTTC.

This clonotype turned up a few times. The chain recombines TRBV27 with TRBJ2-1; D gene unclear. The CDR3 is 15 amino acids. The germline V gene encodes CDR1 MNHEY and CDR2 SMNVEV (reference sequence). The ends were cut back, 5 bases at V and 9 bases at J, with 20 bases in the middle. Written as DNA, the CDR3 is TGTGCCAGCAGTCCCCTCGGAATGGGTAGTTGTGAGCAGTTCTTC. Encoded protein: CASSPLGMGSCEQFF.

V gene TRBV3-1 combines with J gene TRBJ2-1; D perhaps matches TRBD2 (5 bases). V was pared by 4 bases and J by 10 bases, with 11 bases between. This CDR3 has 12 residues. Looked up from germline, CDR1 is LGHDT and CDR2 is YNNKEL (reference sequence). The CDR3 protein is CASSRGLTEQFF. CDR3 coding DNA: TGTGCCAGCAGCCGAGGACTGACCGAGCAGTTCTTC.

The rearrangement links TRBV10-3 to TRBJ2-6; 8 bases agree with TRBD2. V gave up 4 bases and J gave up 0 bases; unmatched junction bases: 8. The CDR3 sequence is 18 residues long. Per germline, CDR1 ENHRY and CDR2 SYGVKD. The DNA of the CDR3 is TGTGCCATCAGTGGGCTAGGCGGGGGGAGCTCTGGGGCCAACGTCCTGACTTTC. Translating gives CAISGLGGGSSGANVLTF.

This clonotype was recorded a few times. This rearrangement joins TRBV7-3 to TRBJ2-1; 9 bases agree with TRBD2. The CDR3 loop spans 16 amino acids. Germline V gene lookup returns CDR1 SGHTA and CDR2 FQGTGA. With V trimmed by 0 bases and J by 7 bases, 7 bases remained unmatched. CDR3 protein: CASSLTPGLAGNEQFF. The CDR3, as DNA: TGTGCCAGCAGCTTAACGCCGGGACTAGCTGGGAATGAGCAGTTCTTC.

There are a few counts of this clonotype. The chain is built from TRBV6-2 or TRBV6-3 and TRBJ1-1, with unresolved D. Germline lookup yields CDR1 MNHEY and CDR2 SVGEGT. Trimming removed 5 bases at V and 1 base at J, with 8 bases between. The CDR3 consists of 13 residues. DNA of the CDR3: TGTGCCAGCAGTCACCTGGCGAACACTGAAGCTTTCTTT. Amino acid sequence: CASSHLANTEAFF.

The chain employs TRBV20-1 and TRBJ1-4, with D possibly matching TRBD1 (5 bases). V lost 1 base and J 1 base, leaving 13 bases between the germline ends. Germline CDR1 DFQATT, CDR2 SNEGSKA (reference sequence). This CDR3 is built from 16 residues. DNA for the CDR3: TGCAGTGCTAGAGCACCACTTAGGGGAACTAATGAAAAACTGTTTTTT. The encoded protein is CSARAPLRGTNEKLFF.